This T cell receptor beta chain is drawn from a study of resident and recirculating memory T cells in vitiligo. The overall study: Each patient gave two lesional and two nonlesional epidermal shave biopsies, plus PBMCs. Whole samples, not sorted cells, were homogenized and used for genomic DNA extraction. Study findings and constraints: Different lesions suggested infiltration by different T cell clones.

Germline V CDR1 and CDR2: KGHSH, LQKENI. CDR3 length: 14 amino acids. Trimming took off 3 bases at V and 9 bases at J, with 15 bases between the two ends. Produced via immunoSEQ multiplex PCR; TCRdb's table is partial and in-frame only. This table has tens of thousands of clones, about 91% appearing once. No vitiligo treatment was given during the prior three months. Regarding this clone: The antigen remains undetermined.

This sequence originates from a male donor with vitiligo. The chain employs TRBV18 and TRBJ1-5; D not resolved. Specimen: blood. CDR3 amino acids: CASSPMGNRWPQHF. The CDR3 DNA sequence: TGTGCCAGCTCACCGATGGGCAACCGGTGGCCCCAGCATTTT.